The 32 T cell receptor beta chains reported below all come from one sample, sequenced in a study of T cell repertoires in cytomegalovirus infection. Using its own MiXCR run on the reads, TCRdb lists one record per CDR3 protein. This sample carries around 710,000 distinct CDR3 sequences, almost 30% of them seen once, and the ten largest clones take about an eighth. These receptors lack a known antigen. Sequenced here: cultured CD8+ T cells from PBMCs, sampled from culture after CMV antigen stimulation. These receptors all come from a human donor in good health (CMV status not recorded). Some clones in this sample may be carry-over from other donors' samples.

This clonotype was found a few times. The chain uses TRBV7-9 and TRBJ1-1, with D unclear. The CDR3 totals 17 residues. Germline V lookup: CDR1 SEHNR, CDR2 FQNEAQ (reference sequence). Trimming pared 1 base from V and 3 bases from J, leaving 18 bases between. CDR3 DNA: TGTGCCAGCAGCTTAGAGATGGACCTGAAGAGTGACACTGAAGCTTTCTTT. Its protein product is CASSLEMDLKSDTEAFF.

The chain joins TRBV9 to TRBJ1-3; TRBD1 agrees at 7 bases. Germline CDR1 is SGDLS and CDR2 is YYNGEE. CDR3 length: 15 amino acids. With V trimmed by 0 bases and J by 2 bases, 2 bases remained unmatched. The CDR3 DNA sequence: TGTGCCAGCAGCGTAGCTGGGACAGCTGGAAACACCATATATTTT. The encoded protein is CASSVAGTAGNTIYF. The whole variable domain, remainder taken from reference TRBV9 and TRBJ1-3, is DSGVTQTPKHLITATGQRVTLRCSPRSGDLSVYWYQQSLDQGLQFLIQYYNGEERAKGNILERFSAQQFPDLHSELNLSSLELGDSALYFCASSVAGTAGNTIYFGEGSWLTVV.

The chain employs TRBV28 and TRBJ2-4, with 9 positions matching TRBD2. Germline trimming cut 2 bases from V and 1 base from J; bases unmatched to any gene: 3. CDR3 length equals 16 residues. Germline V gene data show CDR1 as MDHEN and CDR2 as SYDVKM. CDR3 bases: TGTGCCAGCAGTTTAGCTAGCGGGGACGCCAAAAACATTCAGTACTTC. Its translation is CASSLASGDAKNIQYF.

In this sample, this clonotype turned up many times. This chain connects TRBV20-1 to TRBJ1-1; 7 nucleotides align to TRBD1. V lost 5 bases and J lost 1; bases outside the gene matches: 7. The CDR3 loop spans 14 amino acids. Germline V gene sequence: CDR1 DFQATT, CDR2 SNEGSKA (reference sequence). The DNA of the CDR3 is TGCAGTGCTTTTGAGACAGGGAGGAACACTGAAGCTTTCTTT. Translation gives CSAFETGRNTEAFF.

This clonotype has a handful of counts. This rearrangement joins TRBV7-2 to TRBJ1-2, with D perhaps matching TRBD1 (5 bases). This CDR3 comprises 14 residues. Per germline, CDR1 SGHTA and CDR2 FQGNSA. V was clipped by 4 bases and J by 4 bases, with 13 bases between them. CDR3 sequence reads: CASSYLGAFYGYTF. CDR3 DNA: TGTGCCAGCAGCTACCTCGGGGCCTTCTATGGCTACACCTTC.

This clonotype was observed a few times. The chain is built from TRBV28 and TRBJ2-7, with 7 bases fitting TRBD1. Trimming cost V 5 bases and J 7 bases; bases outside gene matches: 17. Germline V gives CDR1 MDHEN, CDR2 SYDVKM. CDR3 length equals 16 residues. DNA for the CDR3: TGTGCCAGCAGTCCCCCGGGAAGGGGGCTGGGCTGGGAGCAGTACGTC. Amino acid sequence: CASSPPGRGLGWEQYV.

This clonotype has just a few counts. The rearrangement joins TRBV2 to TRBJ1-2, with D possibly TRBD1 on 5 matching bases. V was clipped by 5 bases and J by 7 bases, with 20 bases between them. The CDR3 covers 15 residues. CDR1 and CDR2 from the germline V gene are SNHLY and FYNNEI. The CDR3 loop reads CASSQGRGIGGGYTF. CDR3 coding DNA: TGTGCCAGCAGTCAAGGGAGGGGTATTGGAGGTGGCTACACCTTC.

This clonotype was picked up a small number of times. This chain connects TRBV6-2 or TRBV6-3 to TRBJ2-4; D call uncertain. V dropped 7 bases and J dropped 6 bases, with 13 bases sitting between them. The germline V gene has CDR1 MNHEY and CDR2 SVGEGT. This CDR3 is built from 13 residues. DNA of the CDR3: TGTGCCAGCACTTCCTCGGTGCGAAACATTCAGTACTTC. It yields the protein CASTSSVRNIQYF.

This clonotype showed up just a few times. This chain uses TRBV6-6 with TRBJ1-5; 7 bases agree with TRBD1. J gave up 4 bases and V 5 bases, and 11 bases lay outside the gene matches. Germline lookup yields CDR1 MNHNY and CDR2 SVGAGI (reference sequence). The CDR3 runs to 16 residues. This CDR3 reads CASSAPRDSGNQPQHF. In DNA form, the CDR3 reads TGTGCCAGCAGTGCCCCCCGGGACAGCGGAAATCAGCCCCAGCATTTT.

This clonotype occurred a few times. The chain carries TRBV28 and TRBJ2-2; 7 bases are shared with TRBD1. The CDR3 covers 19 residues. CDR1 and CDR2 from the germline V gene are MDHEN and SYDVKM. Trimming cost V 4 bases and J 6 bases; bases outside gene matches: 20. CDR3: CASSSTEFTGEPFPGELFF. The CDR3 coding sequence is TGTGCCAGCAGTTCTACGGAATTCACAGGGGAACCCTTCCCCGGGGAGCTGTTTTTT.

The chain has TRBV2 and TRBJ1-4; D uncertain. This CDR3 is built from 15 residues. V was shortened by 7 bases and J by 4 bases, with 16 bases between the two germline ends. Per the germline V gene, CDR1 is SNHLY and CDR2 is FYNNEI. CDR3 sequence (DNA): TGTGCCAGCATTTACTCCGGGTCCATTAATGAAAAACTGTTTTTT. This sequence encodes CASIYSGSINEKLFF. The full variable domain, rest sourced from reference TRBV2 and TRBJ1-4, is EPEVTQTPSHQVTQMGQEVILRCVPISNHLYFYWYRQILGQKVEFLVSFYNNEISEKSEIFDDQFSVERPDGSNFTLKIRSTKLEDSAMYFCASIYSGSINEKLFFGSGTQLSVL.

V usage is TRBV7-3 and J usage is TRBJ1-6; D unclear. CDR1 and CDR2 (germline): SGHTA, FQGTGA. The CDR3 has 13 residues. Trimming stripped 2 bases from V and 6 bases from J, with 5 bases between. The CDR3 sequence is CASSLASNSPLHF. In nucleotides, the CDR3 is TGTGCCAGCAGCTTAGCCAGTAATTCACCCCTCCACTTT.

This chain joins TRBV2 and TRBJ2-2, with D possibly being TRBD1 or TRBD2 (7 bases each). CDR3 size: 14 residues. The V end lost 6 bases, the J end lost 7 bases, and 15 bases lay between the germline ends. The germline gives CDR1 SNHLY, CDR2 FYNNEI. CDR3 bases: TGTGCCAGCAGGGGGGGGACAGCAGGCGGGGAGCTGTTTTTT. Translating it yields CASRGGTAGGELFF.

V is TRBV4-1 and J is TRBJ1-1; 10 nucleotides agree with TRBD1. The CDR3 contains 18 residues. J was trimmed by 0 bases and V by 8 bases; bases with no gene match: 15. CDR1 MGHRA and CDR2 YSYEKL come from the germline V gene. The CDR3 DNA reads TGCGCCAGCGGCAATCCGGGACAGGGGCGTCCGATGAACACTGAAGCTTTCTTT. This encodes CASGNPGQGRPMNTEAFF.

This clonotype appeared many times. This chain connects TRBV7-2 to TRBJ1-2; 7 nucleotides agree with TRBD1. Germline V CDR1 and CDR2: SGHTA, FQGNSA. The length of the CDR3 is 15 residues. With V trimmed by 5 bases and J by 8 bases, 14 bases remained unmatched. This CDR3 is CASSPDSGTAIGYTF. CDR3 in DNA: TGTGCCAGCAGCCCAGACTCCGGGACAGCAATCGGCTACACCTTC.

This clonotype was seen a few times. The rearrangement joins TRBV20-1 to TRBJ2-7; possibly TRBD2 for D (5 bases). V lost 6 bases and J 1 base, leaving 16 bases between the germline ends. Germline CDR1 is DFQATT and CDR2 is SNEGSKA (reference sequence). The CDR3 length is 14 residues. The CDR3 region has the DNA TGCAGTGCCCTTAGACACAGACTATCCTACGAGCAGTACTTC. It encodes CSALRHRLSYEQYF.

The chain employs TRBV6-5 and TRBJ1-1, with D perhaps TRBD1 (5 bases). CDR3 length: 17 amino acids. Germline V gene sequence: CDR1 MNHEY, CDR2 SVGAGI. Trimming took 2 bases from V and 1 from J, leaving 17 bases between them. The CDR3 DNA sequence: TGTGCCAGCAGTTACGGGACTCCTTTTATAGAGAACACTGAAGCTTTCTTT. It is translated as CASSYGTPFIENTEAFF.

The rearrangement uses TRBV7-9 and TRBJ1-1; 9 nucleotides agree with TRBD1. CDR1 SEHNR and CDR2 FQNEAQ come from the germline V gene (reference sequence). This CDR3 contains 18 residues. V lost 5 bases, J lost 0 bases, and 13 bases stayed unmatched. CDR3 residues: CASSPPVRDRVLNTEAFF. CDR3 nucleotides: TGTGCCAGCAGCCCACCCGTCCGGGACAGGGTTCTGAACACTGAAGCTTTCTTT. Drawing the rest from reference TRBV7-9 and TRBJ1-1, the complete variable domain is DTGVSQNPRHKITKRGQNVTFRCDPISEHNRLYWYRQTLGQGPEFLTYFQNEAQLEKSRLLSDRFSAERPKGSFSTLEIQRTEQGDSAMYLCASSPPVRDRVLNTEAFFGQGTRLTVV.

This clonotype was counted between two and nine times. The chain uses TRBV27 and TRBJ2-7; 9 bases are a match to TRBD1. V lost 7 bases and J lost 7; bases outside the gene matches: 8. Germline V CDR1 and CDR2: MNHEY, SMNVEV (reference sequence). The CDR3 loop spans 13 amino acids. In nucleotides, the CDR3 is TGTGCCAGCACACTGACAGGGGGAAAAGAGCAGTACTTC. Its protein is CASTLTGGKEQYF.

There are a few counts of this clonotype. This sequence joins TRBV2 and TRBJ2-1; D call uncertain. Germline CDR1 is SNHLY and CDR2 is FYNNEI. The CDR3 covers 14 residues. V was pared by 3 bases and J by 12 bases, with 18 bases between. CDR3 sequence: CASSDPLISSRQFF. CDR3 coding DNA: TGTGCCAGCAGTGATCCCCTCATCTCCTCGCGGCAGTTCTTC.

The gene calls are TRBV5-5 and TRBJ2-7; D possibly corresponds to TRBD1 (6 bases). The CDR3 is made up of 18 amino acids. Trimming removed 0 bases from V and 0 bases from J, with 19 bases in between. Germline-derived CDR1 and CDR2 are SGHKS and YYEKEE (reference sequence). This chain's CDR3 is CASSLDPGHSDVSYEQYF. CDR3 nucleotides: TGTGCCAGCAGCTTGGATCCGGGACACTCAGATGTCTCCTACGAGCAGTACTTC.

The V and J genes are TRBV7-1 and TRBJ1-2; tentative D call: TRBD1 (6 bases). TRBV7-1 is an ORF, with its function uncertain. The germline V and J ends were trimmed by 3 bases and 6 bases, with 23 bases remaining between them. This CDR3 comprises 17 residues. As DNA, the CDR3 is TGTGCCAGCAGCTCCCGGGACGGCAGCCACCGGGACAATGGCTACACCTTC. Residues: CASSSRDGSHRDNGYTF.

This clonotype was recorded many times. The chain recombines TRBV7-2 with TRBJ1-1, with 10 positions matching TRBD1. Germline values: CDR1 SGHTA, CDR2 FQGNSA. V lost 6 bases and J lost 1; bases outside the gene matches: 11. The CDR3 is 17 residues long. In DNA, the CDR3 is TGTGCCAGCAGTATCCGGGACAGGGGATTCGAGAACACTGAAGCTTTCTTT. Amino acids: CASSIRDRGFENTEAFF.

This clonotype was counted once. The chain combines TRBV6-1 with TRBJ2-7; D may be TRBD1 (6 bases). Germline CDR1 reads MNHNS; CDR2 reads SASEGT. V was clipped by 2 bases and J by 3 bases, with 20 bases between them. CDR3 length: 17 amino acids. CDR3 loop: CASSEPNNAGADYEQYF. CDR3 nucleotide sequence: TGTGCCAGCAGTGAACCCAACAACGCAGGGGCGGACTACGAGCAGTACTTC.

The chain has TRBV14 and TRBJ1-1; D is unresolved. V dropped 0 bases and J dropped 4 bases, with 15 bases sitting between them. Germline lookup yields CDR1 SGHDN and CDR2 FVKESK. This CDR3 region has 16 residues. The CDR3 reads CASSQDFRSEGTEAFF. In DNA, the CDR3 is TGTGCCAGCAGCCAAGATTTCAGGAGCGAGGGCACTGAAGCTTTCTTT.

The rearrangement joins TRBV6-5 to TRBJ1-2; tentative D call: TRBD1 (6 bases). Trimming removed 6 bases at V and 12 bases at J, with 26 bases between. Germline CDR1 MNHEY, CDR2 SVGAGI. The length of the CDR3 is 15 residues. CDR3 sequence reads: CASRGTLAEMRGHTF. DNA for the CDR3: TGTGCCAGCAGGGGGACACTAGCCGAGATGAGGGGCCACACCTTC.

The V gene is TRBV28, the J gene TRBJ2-7; D gene uncertain. This CDR3 has 13 residues. Germline V CDR1 and CDR2: MDHEN, SYDVKM. V was cut by 4 bases and J by 5 bases, with 12 bases left in between. CDR3 residues: CASSSLKRDEQYV. As DNA, the CDR3 is TGTGCCAGCAGTTCCCTCAAACGCGACGAGCAGTACGTC.

The V call is TRBV15, the J call TRBJ1-1; D remains unclear. This CDR3 comprises 10 residues. CDR1 is LNHNV and CDR2 is YYDKDF in the germline V gene (reference sequence). Between the trimmed V and J ends, which lost 10 bases and 2 bases, there was a span of 5 bases. This chain's CDR3 is CAIGNTEAFF. CDR3 nucleotide sequence: TGTGCCATTGGTAACACTGAAGCTTTCTTT.

The chain is built from TRBV6-5 and TRBJ1-1; possibly TRBD1 for D (6 bases). Trimming removed 2 bases at V and 2 bases at J, with 15 bases between. Germline V lookup: CDR1 MNHEY, CDR2 SVGAGI. The CDR3 loop spans 16 amino acids. CDR3 region: CASSYLGRGLNTEAFF. CDR3 bases: TGTGCCAGCAGTTACCTGGGCAGGGGCCTTAACACTGAAGCTTTCTTT.

This chain joins TRBV6-2 or TRBV6-3 and TRBJ2-1; perhaps D is TRBD1 or TRBD2 (5 bases each). The CDR3 covers 17 residues. The germline V gene encodes CDR1 MNHEY and CDR2 SVGEGT. V lost 8 bases and J lost 0, with 20 bases in between. CDR3 residues: CASWGLEVGSSYNEQFF. In nucleotides, the CDR3 is TGTGCCAGCTGGGGCCTAGAGGTGGGGAGCTCCTACAATGAGCAGTTCTTC.

The chain uses TRBV7-9 and TRBJ2-2; D remains unclear. Germline lookup yields CDR1 SEHNR and CDR2 FQNEAQ (reference sequence). Deletions cut 5 bases from V and 2 bases from J, with 12 bases between. The CDR3 runs 15 residues. In DNA form, the CDR3 reads TGTGCCAGCAGCCGTAACAGACTCAACACCGGGGAGCTGTTTTTT. It encodes CASSRNRLNTGELFF.

The chain recombines TRBV5-6 with TRBJ2-2, with TRBD1 matching over 10 bases. The CDR3 has 15 amino acids. Losses at the gene ends were 4 bases for V and 1 base for J; bases not matched to a gene: 1. CDR1 and CDR2 from the germline V gene are SGHDT and YYEEEE. CDR3 region: CASSGTGVNTGELFF. Written as DNA, the CDR3 is TGTGCCAGCAGCGGGACAGGGGTGAACACCGGGGAGCTGTTTTTT.